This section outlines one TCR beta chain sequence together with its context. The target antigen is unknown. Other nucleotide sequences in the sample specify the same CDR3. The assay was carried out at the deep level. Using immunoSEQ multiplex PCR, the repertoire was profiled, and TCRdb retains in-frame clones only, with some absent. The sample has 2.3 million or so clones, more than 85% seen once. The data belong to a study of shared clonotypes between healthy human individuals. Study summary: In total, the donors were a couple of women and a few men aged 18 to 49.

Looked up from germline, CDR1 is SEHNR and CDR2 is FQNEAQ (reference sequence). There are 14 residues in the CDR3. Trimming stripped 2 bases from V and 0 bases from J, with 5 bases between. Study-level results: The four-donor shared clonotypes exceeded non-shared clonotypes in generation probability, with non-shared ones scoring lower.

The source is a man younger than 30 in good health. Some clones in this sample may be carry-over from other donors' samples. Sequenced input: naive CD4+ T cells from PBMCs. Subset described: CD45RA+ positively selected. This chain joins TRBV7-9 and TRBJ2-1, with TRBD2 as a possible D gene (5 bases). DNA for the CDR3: TGTGCCAGCAGCTTAACTAGCTCCTACAATGAGCAGTTCTTC. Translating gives CASSLTSSYNEQFF.